The 9 T cell receptor beta chains reported below all come from one sample, sequenced in a study of read filtering for tumor transcriptome and immune sequencing. The library was built from around 380 ng RNA with molecular barcoded adaptors for alpha/delta and beta/gamma chains. TCRdb re-derived calls from the reads in MiXCR, one entry per CDR3 protein. Of over 50,000 distinct CDR3 sequences detected, approximately 20% appear once; the ten largest clones hold around 15%. Sequences were obtained from a population of CD138-negative cells sorted from bone marrow. The source of these receptors is a donor at least 40 years old with multiple myeloma.

Ten or more counts support this clonotype. The chain joins TRBV20-1 to TRBJ1-2; no reliable D call. Trimming pared 0 bases from V and 3 bases from J, leaving 11 bases between. CDR3 length equals 14 residues. Germline-derived CDR1 and CDR2 are DFQATT and SNEGSKA (reference sequence). The CDR3 spells CSARDPVEYYGYTF. CDR3 bases: TGCAGTGCTAGAGATCCTGTGGAATACTATGGCTACACCTTC.

This clonotype was counted between two and nine times. Possible read error: a much larger clone is one base away. Since no conserved phenylalanine or tryptophan closes the CDR3, a read error is the likely cause. CDR3 sequence reads: CSVERQNPDTQYS. DNA for the CDR3: TGCAGCGTTGAACGGCAGAACCCAGATACGCAGTATTCT. The J gene is TRBJ2-3, the V gene TRBV29-1; D uncertain. The ends were cut back, 2 bases at V and 4 bases at J, with 10 bases in the middle. The CDR3 consists of 13 residues. In germline, CDR1 is SQVTM, CDR2 ANQGSEA.

This clonotype was found many times. The gene calls are TRBV5-1 and TRBJ2-3; TRBD1 or TRBD2 may be the D gene (5 bases each). CDR3 length: 15 residues. From germline, CDR1 is SGHRS and CDR2 YFSETQ. The V end was cut by 1 base, the J end by 0 bases, with 9 bases between. CDR3 region: CASSLRDGSTDTQYF. CDR3 bases: TGCGCCAGCAGCTTGAGGGACGGAAGCACAGATACGCAGTATTTT.

This clonotype came up a few times. This chain uses TRBV12-3 or TRBV12-4 with TRBJ1-2, with 7 bases identical to TRBD1. This CDR3 has 15 residues. Trimming cost V 3 bases and J 8 bases; bases outside gene matches: 12. CDR3 protein: CASSFTGTAWKGYTF. CDR3 DNA: TGTGCCAGCAGTTTTACCGGGACAGCCTGGAAGGGCTACACCTTC.

There are many counts of this clonotype. The chain employs TRBV5-1 and TRBJ2-5; no clear D gene. Trimming took off 2 bases at V and 3 bases at J, with 14 bases between the two ends. The V gene's germline CDR1 is SGHRS and CDR2 YFSETQ. This CDR3 contains 15 residues. The DNA of the CDR3 is TGCGCCAGCAGCTTAAGCTCGTCTGGGGAAGAGACCCAGTACTTC. It is translated as CASSLSSSGEETQYF.

In its sample, this clonotype was seen many times. The genes are TRBV10-2 and TRBJ2-3; no clear D. CDR1 is WSHSY, CDR2 SAAADI, per germline. The V end lost 7 bases, the J end lost 6 bases, and 17 bases lay between the germline ends. The CDR3 length is 14 residues. The CDR3 region is CASTGPRLLDTQYF. The CDR3 bases are TGCGCCAGCACCGGACCCCGGTTGTTGGATACGCAGTATTTT.

This clonotype was seen repeatedly, ten times or more. The J gene is TRBJ2-2, the V gene TRBV6-1; D is ambiguous. CDR3 length: 14 amino acids. Germline V lookup: CDR1 MNHNS, CDR2 SASEGT. V was trimmed by 0 bases and J by 1 base, leaving 3 bases between them. CDR3 in amino acids: CASSEAMNTGELFF. For the CDR3, the DNA is TGTGCCAGCAGTGAAGCAATGAACACCGGGGAGCTGTTTTTT.

This clonotype was recorded at least ten times. The V call is TRBV6-1, the J call TRBJ2-7, with D possibly TRBD1 on 5 matching bases. Germline CDR1 reads MNHNS; CDR2 reads SASEGT. CDR3 length: 14 residues. V lost 5 bases to trimming and J lost 0 bases, with 11 bases between them. The CDR3 DNA reads as TGTGCCAGCAGTACCCCGCAGGGCTCCTACGAGCAGTACTTC. Its protein product is CASSTPQGSYEQYF.

At least ten counts were recorded for this clonotype. V gene TRBV11-3 combines with J gene TRBJ1-4; D gene unclear. The length of the CDR3 is 12 residues. V lost 1 base and J 5 bases, leaving 2 bases between the germline ends. Germline CDR1 is SGHNT and CDR2 is YENEEA. CDR3 in DNA: TGTGCCAGCAGCTTAGTGAATGAAAAACTGTTTTTT. Translated, it gives CASSLVNEKLFF.